This TCR beta chain was identified in a study of blood T cell repertoires in COVID-19. Study in general: Italy, Spain and the United States were the sources of the convalescent and acute COVID-19 samples. The analysed material was cDNA or gDNA that came from T cells, B-cell-depleted T cells, or PBMCs.

The CDR3 extends over 13 amino acids. Between the trimmed V and J ends, which lost 0 bases and 5 bases, there was a span of 5 bases. CDR1 is LGHDT, CDR2 YNNKEL, per germline (reference sequence). Authors' processing steps: Nucleated cell counts were estimated from reference gene primer amplification. Measured with immunoSEQ multiplex PCR; TCRdb has only the in-frame clones, and not every one. V and J calls and clone size come straight from that table; D and trimming were deduced from the DNA. In the table there are about 380,000 clones, 80% to 90% of which are singletons. Sequenced input: peripheral blood. This receptor was taken from a middle-aged man with acute or convalescent COVID-19. The V gene is TRBV3-1 (or the pseudogene TRBV3-2), the J gene TRBJ1-5; D not certain. As DNA, the CDR3 is TGTGCCAGCAGCCAAGATATATATCAGCCCCAGCATTTT. Translated: CASSQDIYQPQHF.